This T cell receptor (beta chain) originates from a study of blood T cell repertoires in COVID-19. Trimming cost V 5 bases and J 1 base; bases outside gene matches: 6. Germline CDR1 SGHAT, CDR2 FQNNGV. CDR3 length: 16 amino acids. This clone appeared many times. The table came from immunoSEQ multiplex PCR; TCRdb's copy has only in-frame clones and leaves some out. This table holds about 180,000 clones, around 85% found once. The J gene is TRBJ2-2, the V gene TRBV11-2; 8 bases align to TRBD2. Sequencing was carried out using PBMCs or T cells enriched from blood (not recorded which). This clonotype was obtained from a man in his forties or fifties who had recovered from COVID-19. CDR3 sequence (DNA): TGTGCCAGCAGCACTCGGGAGGGGTTGAACACCGGGGAGCTGTTTTTT. This codes for CASSTREGLNTGELFF.